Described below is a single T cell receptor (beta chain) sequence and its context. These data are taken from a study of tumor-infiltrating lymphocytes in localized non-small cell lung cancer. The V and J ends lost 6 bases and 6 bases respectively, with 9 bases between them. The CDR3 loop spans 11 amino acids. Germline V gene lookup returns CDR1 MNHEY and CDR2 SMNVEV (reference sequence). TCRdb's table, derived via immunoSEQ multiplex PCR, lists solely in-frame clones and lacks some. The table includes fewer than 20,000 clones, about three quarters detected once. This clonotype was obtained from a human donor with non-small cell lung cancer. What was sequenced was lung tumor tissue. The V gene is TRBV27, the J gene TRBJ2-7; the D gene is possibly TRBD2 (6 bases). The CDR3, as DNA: TGTGCCAGCAGGGGGGGTCCCGAGCAGTACTTC. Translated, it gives CASRGGPEQYF.